These 17 T cell receptor beta chains were sequenced from one sample in a study of long-term antiretroviral therapy in people with HIV. Assay version v3.0 of immunoSEQ was used, and it was run at survey level. The protocol was immunoSEQ multiplex PCR, while the TCRdb copy is restricted to in-frame clones and leaves out a portion. The sample consists of about 13,000 clones, less than 85% of them appearing once. The sequencing used unsorted PBMCs, collected 3.2 years before starting antiretroviral therapy. These TCRs come from a middle-aged man with HIV.

The chain links TRBV5-4 to TRBJ2-7; D is undetermined. This CDR3 contains 12 residues. Trimming shortened V by 0 bases and J by 3 bases, and 4 bases separated the two germline ends. CDR1 is SGHNT, CDR2 YYREEE, per germline (reference sequence). This chain's CDR3 is CASSLVGYEQYF. The CDR3 DNA reads as TGTGCCAGCAGCTTGGTGGGCTACGAGCAGTACTTC.

The chain has TRBV9 and TRBJ2-1; 13 bases line up with TRBD2. Germline V gene sequence: CDR1 SGDLS, CDR2 YYNGEE. The CDR3 covers 15 residues. The junction had 4 bases not matched to a gene; V was cut back by 3 bases and J by 7 bases. The CDR3 here is CASSALAGGQNEQFF. In DNA, the CDR3 is TGTGCCAGCAGCGCACTAGCGGGGGGGCAGAATGAGCAGTTCTTC.

The chain couples TRBV28 to TRBJ1-5; D not resolved. The CDR3 runs 12 residues. Germline-derived CDR1 and CDR2 are MDHEN and SYDVKM. Trimming took 7 bases from V and 2 from J, leaving 6 bases between them. CDR3 sequence: CASTEGNQPQHF. As DNA, the CDR3 is TGTGCCAGCACGGAGGGCAATCAGCCCCAGCATTTT.

The rearrangement links TRBV27 to TRBJ1-2; 7 bases map to TRBD1. The CDR3 covers 14 residues. CDR1 and CDR2 (germline): MNHEY, SMNVEV (reference sequence). V lost 6 bases to trimming and J lost 4 bases; unmatched junction nucleotides: 8. Here the CDR3 DNA reads TGTGCCAGCAGGATGACAGGGCTCACCTATGGCTACACCTTC. Translating gives CASRMTGLTYGYTF.

This clone is labeled as medium-sized. The chain combines TRBV5-6 with TRBJ2-1; TRBD1 agrees at 10 bases. This CDR3 is built from 16 residues. The J segment lost 7 bases and the V segment lost 4 bases, leaving 11 bases of the junction unmatched. Germline CDR1 reads SGHDT; CDR2 reads YYEEEE. CDR3 residues: CASSAGGGTGENEQFF. In DNA, the CDR3 is TGTGCCAGCAGCGCCGGGGGCGGGACAGGGGAAAATGAGCAGTTCTTC.

This clone has only a few counts. This chain joins TRBV19 and TRBJ1-2, with 10 bases identical to TRBD1. The junction had 6 bases not matched to a gene; V was cut back by 0 bases and J by 2 bases. CDR1 is LNHDA, CDR2 SQIVND, per germline (reference sequence). This CDR3 contains 17 residues. In DNA, the CDR3 is TGTGCCAGTAGTATAGACCCGACAGGGGGCGGCAACTATGGCTACACCTTC. Translation: CASSIDPTGGGNYGYTF. Based on the CDR3 plus reference TRBV19 and TRBJ1-2, the full variable domain is DGGITQSPKYLFRKEGQNVTLSCEQNLNHDAMYWYRQDPGQGLRLIYYSQIVNDFQKGDIAEGYSVSREKKESFPLTVTSAQKNPTAFYLCASSIDPTGGGNYGYTFGSGTRLTVV.

The chain links TRBV7-9 to TRBJ1-4; D ambiguous. Trimming took off 1 base at V and 4 bases at J, with 10 bases between the two ends. This CDR3 region has 15 residues. Looked up from germline, CDR1 is SEHNR and CDR2 is FQNEAQ (reference sequence). This CDR3 reads CASSLGGSGNEKLFF. The DNA of the CDR3 is TGTGCCAGCAGCTTAGGGGGTTCCGGTAATGAAAAACTGTTTTTT.

This chain connects TRBV27 to TRBJ1-2; 8 bases align to TRBD1. Germline loops: CDR1 MNHEY, CDR2 SMNVEV (reference sequence). Losses at the gene ends were 0 bases for V and 0 bases for J; bases not matched to a gene: 6. CDR3 length: 17 residues. Here the CDR3 DNA reads TGTGCCAGCAGTTTATCCTTCGGACAGGGCCCTAACTATGGCTACACCTTC. Its translation is CASSLSFGQGPNYGYTF.

This rearrangement joins TRBV2 to TRBJ1-4; D remains ambiguous. The germline V gene encodes CDR1 SNHLY and CDR2 FYNNEI. V was shortened by 9 bases and J by 5 bases, with 7 bases between the two germline ends. The CDR3 runs 11 residues. Here the CDR3 DNA reads TGTGCCAGTTACAAGAATGAAAAACTGTTTTTT. Amino acid sequence: CASYKNEKLFF.

In its sample, this clone was seen once. This rearrangement joins TRBV5-8 to TRBJ1-3, with D possibly matching TRBD1 (5 bases). V shed 3 bases and J shed 1 base, with 8 bases lying between them. The CDR3 spans 14 residues. Germline loops: CDR1 SGHTS, CDR2 YDEGEE. CDR3 residues: CASSSTGSGNTIYF. The CDR3 DNA follows: TGTGCCAGCAGCTCCACAGGTTCTGGAAACACCATATATTTT.

V usage is TRBV30 and J usage is TRBJ1-1; TRBD1 agrees at 8 bases. The CDR3 length is 11 residues. Looked up from germline, CDR1 is GTSNPN and CDR2 is SVGIG (reference sequence). V lost 0 bases, J lost 11 bases, and 2 bases stayed unmatched. The CDR3 DNA follows: TGTGCCTGGAGTGTACGGGACAGGGCTTTCTTT. Translating gives CAWSVRDRAFF. The variable domain in full, with the rest retrieved from reference TRBV30 and TRBJ1-1, is SQTIHQWPATLVQPVGSPLSLECTVEGTSNPNLYWYRQAAGRGLQLLFYSVGIGQISSEVPQNLSASRPQDRQFILSSKKLLLSDSGFYLCAWSVRDRAFFGQGTRLTVV.

This sequence joins TRBV2 and TRBJ2-5, with 7 bases matching TRBD2. Germline CDR1 SNHLY, CDR2 FYNNEI. V was pared by 7 bases and J by 5 bases, with 10 bases of the junction left unmatched. The CDR3 contains 14 residues. CDR3 coding DNA: TGTGCCAGCACCAGAGCGGGGTGGAGGGAGACCCAGTACTTC. This encodes CASTRAGWRETQYF.

The J gene is TRBJ2-1, the V gene TRBV2; 10 nucleotides match TRBD2. Germline CDR1 and CDR2: SNHLY and FYNNEI. V lost 1 base and J lost 12; bases outside the gene matches: 3. This CDR3 spans 13 amino acids. Here the CDR3 reads CASSEGVAGGQFF. CDR3 in DNA: TGTGCCAGCAGTGAAGGGGTAGCGGGGGGGCAGTTCTTC.

The chain combines TRBV27 with TRBJ1-1; TRBD1 aligns across 7 bases. With V trimmed by 8 bases and J by 5 bases, 8 bases remained unmatched. Germline CDR1 reads MNHEY; CDR2 reads SMNVEV (reference sequence). The CDR3 length is 13 residues. The CDR3 is CASRQGGWTEAFF. The CDR3 DNA is TGTGCCAGCCGACAGGGCGGGTGGACTGAAGCTTTCTTT.

The chain uses TRBV30 and TRBJ1-4; TRBD1 might be the D (6 bases). Germline V gene data show CDR1 as GTSNPN and CDR2 as SVGIG (reference sequence). The CDR3 covers 14 residues. V was shortened by 6 bases and J by 3 bases, with 14 bases between the two germline ends. CDR3 in amino acids: CACYVGASNEKLFF. The CDR3 DNA is TGTGCCTGTTATGTGGGGGCGTCTAATGAAAAACTGTTTTTT. Variable domain in full (rest from reference TRBV30 and TRBJ1-4): SQTIHQWPATLVQPVGSPLSLECTVEGTSNPNLYWYRQAAGRGLQLLFYSVGIGQISSEVPQNLSASRPQDRQFILSSKKLLLSDSGFYLCACYVGASNEKLFFGSGTQLSVL.

The chain has TRBV5-1 and TRBJ2-6; 10 bases fit TRBD1. This CDR3 has 18 residues. CDR1 is SGHRS, CDR2 YFSETQ, per germline. With 4 bases clipped from V and 4 bases from J, the junction kept 11 bases outside the gene matches. CDR3 DNA sequence: TGCGCCAGCAGCCCGACCCCGGGACAGGGGCCCGGGGCCAACGTCCTGACTTTC. Encoded protein: CASSPTPGQGPGANVLTF.

This clone was seen a few times. This sequence joins TRBV10-1 and TRBJ2-3; D is uncertain. This CDR3 has 13 amino acids. The V and J ends lost 3 bases and 5 bases respectively, with 9 bases between them. Germline CDR1 and CDR2: WNHNN and SYGVQD (reference sequence). The CDR3 loop reads CASSELPRDTQYF. The CDR3 DNA reads TGCGCCAGCAGTGAACTACCAAGAGATACGCAGTATTTT.